This T cell receptor beta chain is from a study of CD8 T cells in ankylosing spondylitis. Findings of the study overall: Relatively scarce in peripheral blood, disease-linked clones were CD8+. A TCR beta motif of under ten highly homologous variants appeared characteristic of ankylosing spondylitis blood.

With respect to this clonotype: Its antigen is unknown.

V gave up 6 bases and J gave up 4 bases, with 12 bases separating them. The length of the CDR3 is 13 residues. Germline V gene lookup returns CDR1 MNHEY and CDR2 SVGEGT. Using quantitative 5'-RACE with molecular barcodes, the authors made TCR beta libraries. TCRdb ran MiXCR on the 5' RACE reads and lists one entry per CDR3 protein. The table has 300,000 to 350,000 distinct CDR3 sequences, less than 25% seen once. The rearrangement joins TRBV6-2 or TRBV6-3 to TRBJ2-5; D gene uncertain. Sequences were obtained from blood, either unsorted or a sorted T cell fraction (not recorded which). The sequence derives from a female donor with ankylosing spondylitis or in good health (not recorded which). The CDR3 loop reads CASSNIRLETQYF. The CDR3 nucleotides read TGTGCCAGCAGCAATATTCGTTTAGAGACCCAGTACTTC.